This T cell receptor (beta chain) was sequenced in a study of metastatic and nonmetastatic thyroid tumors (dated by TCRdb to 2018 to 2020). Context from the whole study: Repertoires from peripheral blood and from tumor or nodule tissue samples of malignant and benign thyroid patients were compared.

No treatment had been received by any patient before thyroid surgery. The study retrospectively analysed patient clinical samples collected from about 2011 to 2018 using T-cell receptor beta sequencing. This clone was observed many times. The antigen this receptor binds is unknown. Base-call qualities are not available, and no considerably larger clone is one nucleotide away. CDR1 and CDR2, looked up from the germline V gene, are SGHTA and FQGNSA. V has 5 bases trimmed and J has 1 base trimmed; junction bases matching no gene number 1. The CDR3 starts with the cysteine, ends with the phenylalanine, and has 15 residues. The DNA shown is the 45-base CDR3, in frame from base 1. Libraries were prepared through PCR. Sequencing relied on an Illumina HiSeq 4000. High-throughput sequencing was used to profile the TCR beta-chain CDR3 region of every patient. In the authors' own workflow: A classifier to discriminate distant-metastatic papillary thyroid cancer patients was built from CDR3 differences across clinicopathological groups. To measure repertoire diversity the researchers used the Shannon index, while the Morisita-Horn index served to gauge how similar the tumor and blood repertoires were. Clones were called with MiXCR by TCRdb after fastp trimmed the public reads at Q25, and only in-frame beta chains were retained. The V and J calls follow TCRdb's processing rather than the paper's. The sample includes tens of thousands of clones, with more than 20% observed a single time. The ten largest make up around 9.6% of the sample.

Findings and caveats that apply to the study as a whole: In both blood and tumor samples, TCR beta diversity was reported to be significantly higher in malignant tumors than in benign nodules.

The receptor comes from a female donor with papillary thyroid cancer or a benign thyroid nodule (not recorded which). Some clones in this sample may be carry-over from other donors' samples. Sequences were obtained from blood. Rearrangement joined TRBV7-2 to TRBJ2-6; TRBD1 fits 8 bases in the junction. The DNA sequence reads TGTGCCAGCAGCGACAGGGGATCTGGGGCCAACGTCCTGACTTTC. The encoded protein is CASSDRGSGANVLTF.